These 32 T cell receptor beta chains were sequenced from one sample in a study of identical twins. MiXCR, applied by TCRdb to the 5' RACE reads, yields one record per CDR3 protein. The table records 1.5 million or so distinct CDR3 sequences, 32% of them present only once. Input material: cord blood. The receptors here all came from a newborn girl in good health.

In regard to this clonotype: Possible read error: a much larger clone is one base away. V is TRBV7-9 and J is TRBJ1-2; no clear D. CDR3 length: 13 residues. CDR1 SEHNR and CDR2 FQNEAQ come from the germline V gene (reference sequence). DNA for the CDR3: TGTGTCAGCAGCCCCCCCGTACACTATGGCTACACCTTC. This codes for CVSSPPVHYGYTF.

V usage is TRBV13 and J usage is TRBJ2-7, with 7 positions matching TRBD2. CDR3 length: 15 amino acids. Germline CDR1 reads PRHDT; CDR2 reads FYEKMQ (reference sequence). J was trimmed by 4 bases and V by 4 bases; bases with no gene match: 10. CDR3 in amino acids: CASSSGRDARYEQYF. The DNA for the CDR3 is TGTGCCAGCAGCTCTGGGAGGGACGCCAGATACGAGCAGTACTTC.

The sample holds many counts of this clonotype. The chain links TRBV20-1 to TRBJ1-2; tentatively, D is TRBD1 (6 bases). V gave up 4 bases and J gave up 5 bases, with 8 bases separating them. CDR3 size: 11 residues. The germline gives CDR1 DFQATT, CDR2 SNEGSKA (reference sequence). CDR3 nucleotides: TGCAGTGCTACAGGGGCGTATGGCTACACCTTC. It yields the protein CSATGAYGYTF.

This chain joins TRBV12-3 or TRBV12-4 and TRBJ2-5; 7 bases map to TRBD1. After removal of 3 bases from V and 11 bases from J, the junction contained 12 bases not matched to a gene. This CDR3 is 14 amino acids long. CDR3 region: CASSFGRQGKRQYF. CDR3 DNA: TGTGCCAGCAGTTTTGGTAGACAGGGTAAAAGGCAGTACTTC.

The chain combines TRBV2 with TRBJ2-4; D might be TRBD2 (6 bases). The J call may be in error: the DNA end matches TRBJ2-7 better. CDR1 and CDR2 (germline): SNHLY, FYNNEI. CDR3 size: 15 residues. CDR3 DNA sequence: TGTGCCAGCAGTGGTGGGGGGAGGCCTTCCTACGAGCAGTACTTC. Amino acid sequence: CASSGGGRPSYEQYF.

The V call is TRBV19, the J call TRBJ1-1; D perhaps matches TRBD1 (6 bases). This CDR3 has 16 residues. V lost 1 base and J lost 2, with 14 bases in between. CDR1 is LNHDA, CDR2 SQIVND, per germline (reference sequence). The CDR3 DNA reads as TGTGCCAGTAGTATAGGGACAGCTAGGGCCAACACTGAAGCTTTCTTT. Translating gives CASSIGTARANTEAFF.

A note on this clonotype: Germline and junction disagree at one end, which may indicate a read error. The chain uses TRBV20-1 and TRBJ2-7; the D gene is possibly TRBD2 (6 bases). The CDR3 is made up of 14 amino acids. Germline loops: CDR1 DFQATT, CDR2 SNEGSKA (reference sequence). The DNA for the CDR3 is TGCAGTGCCCAGCCCTTGACTAGACCTTACGAGCAGTCCTTC. It yields the protein CSAQPLTRPYEQSF.

As regards this clonotype: An end of the junction does not agree with germline; a read error may underlie this. The rearrangement joins TRBV3-1 to TRBJ1-2; D ambiguous. The CDR3 length is 13 residues. From germline, CDR1 is LGHDT and CDR2 YNNKEL (reference sequence). For the CDR3, the DNA is TGTGCCAGCGGCCAACAGTCTAACTATGGCTACACCTTC. Protein product: CASGQQSNYGYTF.

This chain connects TRBV20-1 to TRBJ2-3; TRBD2 matches 8 bases. The CDR3 sequence is 17 residues long. The V gene's germline CDR1 is DFQATT and CDR2 SNEGSKA (reference sequence). Trimming cost V 0 bases and J 5 bases; bases outside gene matches: 13. CDR3 protein: CSARDPVTGGPVDTQYF. CDR3 nucleotide sequence: TGCAGTGCTAGAGATCCTGTCACGGGAGGGCCCGTAGATACGCAGTATTTT.

The V call is TRBV2, the J call TRBJ1-1; TRBD1 aligns across 8 bases. Trimming cost V 9 bases and J 0 bases; bases outside gene matches: 6. This CDR3 comprises 14 residues. Germline V CDR1 and CDR2: SNHLY, FYNNEI. The CDR3 sequence is CARRTGRLNTEAFF. The CDR3, as DNA: TGTGCCAGGAGGACAGGGCGCCTGAACACTGAAGCTTTCTTT.

This chain joins TRBV27 and TRBJ2-3; 7 bases fit TRBD2. This CDR3 spans 14 amino acids. Germline CDR1 and CDR2: MNHEY and SMNVEV (reference sequence). With V trimmed by 8 bases and J by 0 bases, 5 bases remained unmatched. The CDR3 is CASGLAVSTDTQYF. The DNA for the CDR3 is TGTGCCAGCGGGCTAGCGGTTAGCACAGATACGCAGTATTTT.

This clonotype has a single count. The chain links TRBV19 to TRBJ1-5; D is possibly TRBD1 (5 bases). The V gene's germline CDR1 is LNHDA and CDR2 SQIVND (reference sequence). The CDR3 extends over 18 amino acids. V lost 2 bases and J lost 2, with 19 bases in between. CDR3 in DNA: TGTGCCAGTAGTATACGAGGACTCCAGGGTATGGGCAATCAGCCCCAGCATTTT. Its protein product is CASSIRGLQGMGNQPQHF.

This clonotype was seen a handful of times. V gene TRBV4-2 combines with J gene TRBJ1-3; D unclear. The CDR3 runs 14 residues. Germline V lookup: CDR1 LGHNA, CDR2 YNFKEQ. Trimming removed 0 bases at V and 6 bases at J, with 9 bases between. The CDR3 spells CASSQDISINTIYF. The CDR3 region has the DNA TGTGCCAGCAGCCAAGATATCAGTATAAACACCATATATTTT.

The chain joins TRBV5-1 to TRBJ2-3, with TRBD1 matching over 7 bases. The germline CDR1 and CDR2 sequences are SGHRS and YFSETQ. CDR3 size: 14 residues. The J segment lost 5 bases and the V segment lost 3 bases, leaving 6 bases of the junction unmatched. CDR3 DNA: TGCGCCAGCAGCTGGACAGGCTACATAGATACGCAGTATTTT. Translating it yields CASSWTGYIDTQYF.

V and J are TRBV2 and TRBJ2-7; 8 bases match TRBD2. The CDR3 extends over 15 amino acids. The germline CDR1 and CDR2 sequences are SNHLY and FYNNEI. V trimming: 8 bases; J trimming: 2 bases; junction bases outside the gene matches: 11. The CDR3 here is CASSIGGLEPYEQYF. The CDR3 nucleotides read TGTGCCAGCTCCATAGGGGGACTAGAACCCTACGAGCAGTACTTC.

The table lists this clonotype with a few counts. The chain is built from TRBV25-1 and TRBJ2-4, with D uncertain. Between the trimmed V and J ends, which lost 1 base and 6 bases, there was a span of 13 bases. Germline V lookup: CDR1 MGHDK, CDR2 SYGVNS. This CDR3 has 15 amino acids. The CDR3 protein is CASSEFWEGRNIQYF. The CDR3 DNA reads as TGTGCCAGCAGTGAATTTTGGGAAGGGCGAAACATTCAGTACTTC.

V is TRBV12-3 or TRBV12-4 and J is TRBJ2-1, with 9 positions matching TRBD1. Trimming removed 6 bases from V and 7 bases from J; junction bases left unmatched: 7. The CDR3 spans 14 residues. The CDR3 DNA reads TGTGCCAGCAGCACACAGGGGGCGGGAAATGAGCAGTTCTTC. Amino acid sequence: CASSTQGAGNEQFF.

Comments on this clonotype: The conserved final phenylalanine or tryptophan is absent from the CDR3, which likely points to a read error. The gene calls are TRBV7-9 and TRBJ1-2; the match to TRBD1 covers 8 bases. Germline V gene sequence: CDR1 SEHNR, CDR2 FQNEAQ (reference sequence). V dropped 4 bases and J dropped 6; count of bases not matched to a gene: 10. The CDR3 has 15 amino acids. The DNA for the CDR3 is TGTGCCAGCAGCTCAGTGACAGGGGCTTTCGATGGCTACACCTCC. This sequence encodes CASSSVTGAFDGYTS.

The chain has TRBV28 and TRBJ1-3; possible D gene TRBD1, 6 bases. CDR1 and CDR2 (germline): MDHEN, SYDVKM. The CDR3 length is 16 residues. V was clipped by 3 bases and J by 3 bases, with 15 bases between them. CDR3 in DNA: TGTGCCAGCAGTTTCGGTCGGGGGGCGTTTGGAAACACCATATATTTT. It translates to CASSFGRGAFGNTIYF.

The V and J genes are TRBV19 and TRBJ1-4; D not certain. The CDR3 consists of 14 residues. Germline-derived CDR1 and CDR2 are LNHDA and SQIVND (reference sequence). V was trimmed by 7 bases and J by 7 bases, leaving 16 bases between them. CDR3 DNA sequence: TGTGCCAGTAATAGACCCGGGAGAGTTGAAAAACTGTTTTTT. Amino acids: CASNRPGRVEKLFF. The whole variable domain, filled in from reference TRBV19 and TRBJ1-4, reads DGGITQSPKYLFRKEGQNVTLSCEQNLNHDAMYWYRQDPGQGLRLIYYSQIVNDFQKGDIAEGYSVSREKKESFPLTVTSAQKNPTAFYLCASNRPGRVEKLFFGSGTQLSVL.

The sample holds a few counts of this clonotype. V gene TRBV20-1 combines with J gene TRBJ1-2; no definite D call. Germline V gene data show CDR1 as DFQATT and CDR2 as SNEGSKA (reference sequence). The CDR3 is 15 residues long. V lost 0 bases and J 4 bases, leaving 15 bases between the germline ends. This chain's CDR3 is CSARDHRRGFYGYTF. The CDR3 nucleotides read TGCAGTGCTAGAGACCATCGTCGGGGATTCTATGGCTACACCTTC.

This clonotype was seen a few times. The chain is built from TRBV25-1 and TRBJ1-1; D remains unclear. Trimming took 3 bases from V and 4 from J, leaving 6 bases between them. This CDR3 region has 12 residues. Germline values: CDR1 MGHDK, CDR2 SYGVNS. The CDR3 DNA is TGTGCCAGCAGTGATCGGAGCACTGAAGCTTTCTTT. This encodes CASSDRSTEAFF.

The chain carries TRBV24-1 and TRBJ1-1, with 7 bases lining up with TRBD1. Trimming took 4 bases from V and 3 from J; bases not matched to a gene: 10. The CDR3 has 16 amino acids. Germline CDR1 and CDR2: KGHDR and SFDVKD. CDR3 protein: CATSEGTTGRDTEAFF. The CDR3 DNA reads TGTGCCACCAGTGAAGGGACGACAGGGAGGGACACTGAAGCTTTCTTT.

The V and J genes are TRBV7-2 and TRBJ2-1; D ambiguous. The CDR3 consists of 15 residues. In germline, CDR1 is SGHTA, CDR2 FQGNSA. The V gene lost 1 base and the J gene lost 5 bases, with 12 bases spanning the gap. The CDR3 spells CASSLDGLGNNEQFF. CDR3 nucleotide sequence: TGTGCCAGCAGCTTAGATGGGCTGGGGAACAATGAGCAGTTCTTC.

J is TRBJ1-5 and V is TRBV10-3, with a weak D call TRBD1 (5 bases). The CDR3 contains 14 residues. The V gene's germline CDR1 is ENHRY and CDR2 SYGVKD. Trimming left V 6 bases short and J 5 bases short, with 14 bases between. Written as DNA, the CDR3 is TGTGCCATCAGGGGAATGGGGCGTGATCAGCCCCAGCATTTT. This codes for CAIRGMGRDQPQHF.

This clonotype appeared a few times. The DNA of the CDR3 is TGTGCCATCAGTAGTCCGGGACAGGGTCACACCGGGGAGCTGTTTTTT. Translated, it gives CAISSPGQGHTGELFF. The chain has TRBV10-3 and TRBJ2-2, with 9 positions matching TRBD1. The CDR3 contains 16 residues. The V segment lost 5 bases and the J segment 3 bases; nucleotides outside the gene matches: 7. The V gene's germline CDR1 is ENHRY and CDR2 SYGVKD.

This clonotype has at least ten counts. The gene calls are TRBV12-5 and TRBJ1-2; a weak D match, TRBD1 (6 bases). Looked up from germline, CDR1 is LGHNT and CDR2 is FRNRAP. There are 16 residues in the CDR3. V dropped 0 bases and J dropped 4 bases, with 15 bases sitting between them. CDR3: CASGLVGGGGTYGYTF. CDR3 in DNA: TGTGCTAGTGGTTTGGTAGGGGGGGGAGGTACCTATGGCTACACCTTC.

J is TRBJ2-5 and V is TRBV7-9, with D perhaps TRBD2 (5 bases). Trimming took 3 bases from V and 6 from J, leaving 11 bases between them. This CDR3 contains 13 residues. CDR1 is SEHNR and CDR2 is FQNEAQ in the germline V gene (reference sequence). The CDR3 nucleotides read TGTGCCAGCAGCTTGGGCGGGCAGAAGACCCAGTACTTC. The encoded protein is CASSLGGQKTQYF.

The V call is TRBV11-2, the J call TRBJ2-1; unclear D gene. This CDR3 contains 16 residues. Germline-derived CDR1 and CDR2 are SGHAT and FQNNGV. V was cut by 5 bases and J by 1 base, with 15 bases left in between. CDR3 sequence (DNA): TGTGCCAGCAGCGCCACCATAGTATCTTCCTACAATGAGCAGTTCTTC. Translating gives CASSATIVSSYNEQFF.

This clonotype was observed a handful of times. The chain links TRBV12-5 to TRBJ2-1; 10 bases are a match to TRBD2. CDR3 length: 17 amino acids. J was trimmed by 0 bases and V by 5 bases; bases with no gene match: 7. Germline CDR1 and CDR2: LGHNT and FRNRAP. CDR3: CASGLASGGSSYNEQFF. CDR3 DNA sequence: TGTGCTAGTGGTCTCGCTAGCGGGGGCTCCTCCTACAATGAGCAGTTCTTC.

Comment on this clonotype: At one end, the junction sequence differs from germline, possibly due to a read error. The rearrangement uses TRBV28 and TRBJ2-7, with 8 bases identical to TRBD2. The CDR3 has 16 amino acids. CDR1 is MDHEN and CDR2 is SYDVKM in the germline V gene. The CDR3 nucleotides read TGTGCCGGCAGTTTCGGGGGGGCGGTCCGGGCCTACGAGCAGTACTTC. As protein: CAGSFGGAVRAYEQYF.

At least ten counts were recorded for this clonotype. The rearrangement joins TRBV3-1 to TRBJ2-1; D unclear. The ends were cut back, 1 base at V and 4 bases at J, with 5 bases in the middle. This CDR3 is built from 13 residues. The V gene's germline CDR1 is LGHDT and CDR2 YNNKEL (reference sequence). The CDR3 loop reads CASSQGRYNEQFF. CDR3 sequence (DNA): TGTGCCAGCAGCCAAGGACGATACAATGAGCAGTTCTTC.